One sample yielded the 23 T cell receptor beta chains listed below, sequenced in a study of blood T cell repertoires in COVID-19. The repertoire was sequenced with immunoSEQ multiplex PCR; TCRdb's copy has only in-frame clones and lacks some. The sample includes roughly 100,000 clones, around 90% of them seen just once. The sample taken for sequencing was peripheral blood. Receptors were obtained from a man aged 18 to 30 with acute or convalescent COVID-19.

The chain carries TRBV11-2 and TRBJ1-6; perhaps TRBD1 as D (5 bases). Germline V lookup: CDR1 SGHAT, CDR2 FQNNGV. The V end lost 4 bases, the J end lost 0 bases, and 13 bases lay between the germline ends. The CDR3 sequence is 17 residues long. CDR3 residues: CASSSGPASSYNSPLHF. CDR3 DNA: TGTGCCAGCAGCTCAGGGCCGGCGAGCTCCTATAATTCACCCCTCCACTTT.

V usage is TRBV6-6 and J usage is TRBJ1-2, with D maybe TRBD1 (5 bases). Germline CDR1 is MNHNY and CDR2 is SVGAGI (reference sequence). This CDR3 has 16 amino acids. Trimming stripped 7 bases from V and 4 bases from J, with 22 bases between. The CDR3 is CASTQQEPARGYGYTF. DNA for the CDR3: TGTGCCAGCACCCAACAGGAACCAGCTCGTGGCTATGGCTACACCTTC.

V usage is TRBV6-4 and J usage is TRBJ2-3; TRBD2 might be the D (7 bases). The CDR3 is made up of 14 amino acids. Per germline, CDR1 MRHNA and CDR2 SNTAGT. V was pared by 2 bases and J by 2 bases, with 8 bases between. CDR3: CASSDGGATDTQYF. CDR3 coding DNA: TGTGCCAGCAGTGACGGGGGGGCCACAGATACGCAGTATTTT.

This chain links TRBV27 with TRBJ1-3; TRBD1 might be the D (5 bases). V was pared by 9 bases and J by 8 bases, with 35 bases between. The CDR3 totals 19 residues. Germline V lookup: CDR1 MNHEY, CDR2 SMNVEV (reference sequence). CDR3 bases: TGTGCCAGTCTTCTCCCGGGGGGGATGGGTTCTCGTTCCGGTTACACCATATATTTT. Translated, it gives CASLLPGGMGSRSGYTIYF.

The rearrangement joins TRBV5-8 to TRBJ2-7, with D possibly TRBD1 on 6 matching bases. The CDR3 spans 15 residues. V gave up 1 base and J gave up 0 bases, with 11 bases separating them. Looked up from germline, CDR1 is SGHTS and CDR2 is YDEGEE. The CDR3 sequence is CASSLRQGFSYEQYF. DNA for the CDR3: TGTGCCAGCAGCTTGAGGCAGGGGTTCTCCTACGAGCAGTACTTC.

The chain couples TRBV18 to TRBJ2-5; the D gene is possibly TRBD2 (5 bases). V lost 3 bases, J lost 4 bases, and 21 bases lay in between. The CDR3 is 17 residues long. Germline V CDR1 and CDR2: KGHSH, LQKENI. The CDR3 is CASSPTTPGGIRETQYF. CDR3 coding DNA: TGTGCCAGCTCACCGACAACGCCTGGAGGTATTAGAGAGACCCAGTACTTC.

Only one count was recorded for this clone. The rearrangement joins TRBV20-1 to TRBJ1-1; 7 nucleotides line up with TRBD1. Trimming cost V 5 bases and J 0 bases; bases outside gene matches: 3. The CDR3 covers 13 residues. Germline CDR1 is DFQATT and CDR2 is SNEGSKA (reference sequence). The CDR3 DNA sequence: TGCAGTGCTTGTGGACAGGTGAACACTGAAGCTTTCTTT. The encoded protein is CSACGQVNTEAFF.

This chain's CDR3 is CASSHEGAGIYEQYF. CDR3 in DNA: TGTGCCAGCAGCCACGAGGGAGCGGGGATCTACGAGCAGTACTTC. V gene TRBV7-9 combines with J gene TRBJ2-7, with TRBD2 matching over 7 bases. CDR1 SEHNR and CDR2 FQNEAQ come from the germline V gene (reference sequence). The CDR3 sequence is 15 residues long. V shed 5 bases, J shed 3 bases, and the junction held 10 bases outside the gene matches.

Written as DNA, the CDR3 is TGTGCCAGTAGTGTCACTAGCGGGAGTCAGTATGAGCAGTTCTTC. Amino acid sequence: CASSVTSGSQYEQFF. The chain combines TRBV19 with TRBJ2-1, with 11 bases matching TRBD2. Trimming cost V 5 bases and J 8 bases; bases outside gene matches: 8. Germline loops: CDR1 LNHDA, CDR2 SQIVND (reference sequence). The CDR3 has 15 amino acids.

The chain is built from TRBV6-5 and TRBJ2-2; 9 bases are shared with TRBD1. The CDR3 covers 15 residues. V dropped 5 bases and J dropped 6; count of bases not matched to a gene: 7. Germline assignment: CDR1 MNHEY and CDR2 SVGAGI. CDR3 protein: CASSPGTGWAGELFF. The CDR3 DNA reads TGTGCCAGCAGTCCTGGGACAGGGTGGGCCGGGGAGCTGTTTTTT.

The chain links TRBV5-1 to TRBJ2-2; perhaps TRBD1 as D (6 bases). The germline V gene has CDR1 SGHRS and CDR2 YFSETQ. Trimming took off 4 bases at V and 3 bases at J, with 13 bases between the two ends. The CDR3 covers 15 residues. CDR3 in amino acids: CASSHRVFDTGELFF. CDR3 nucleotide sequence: TGCGCCAGCAGCCACAGGGTGTTTGACACCGGGGAGCTGTTTTTT.

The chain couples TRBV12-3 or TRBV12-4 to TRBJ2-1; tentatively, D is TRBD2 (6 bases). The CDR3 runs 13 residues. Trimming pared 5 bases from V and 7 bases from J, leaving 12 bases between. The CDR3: CASSPGTYNEQFF. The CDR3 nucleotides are TGTGCCAGCAGTCCAGGGACTTATAATGAGCAGTTCTTC.

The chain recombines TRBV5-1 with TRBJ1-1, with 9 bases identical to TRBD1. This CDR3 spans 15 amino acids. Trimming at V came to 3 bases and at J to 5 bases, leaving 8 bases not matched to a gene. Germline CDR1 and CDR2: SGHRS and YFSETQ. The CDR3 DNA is TGCGCCAGCAGCTCTTCACAGGGGGCGCAAACTGAAGCTTTCTTT. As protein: CASSSSQGAQTEAFF.

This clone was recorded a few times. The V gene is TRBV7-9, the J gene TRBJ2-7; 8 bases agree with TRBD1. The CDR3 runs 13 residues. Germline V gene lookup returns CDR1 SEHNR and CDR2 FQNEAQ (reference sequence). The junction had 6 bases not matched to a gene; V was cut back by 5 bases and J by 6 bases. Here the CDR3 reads CASSPRTGSEQYF. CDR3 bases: TGTGCCAGCAGCCCCAGGACAGGGAGCGAGCAGTACTTC. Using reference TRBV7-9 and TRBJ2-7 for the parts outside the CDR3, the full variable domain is DTGVSQNPRHKITKRGQNVTFRCDPISEHNRLYWYRQTLGQGPEFLTYFQNEAQLEKSRLLSDRFSAERPKGSFSTLEIQRTEQGDSAMYLCASSPRTGSEQYFGPGTRLTVT.

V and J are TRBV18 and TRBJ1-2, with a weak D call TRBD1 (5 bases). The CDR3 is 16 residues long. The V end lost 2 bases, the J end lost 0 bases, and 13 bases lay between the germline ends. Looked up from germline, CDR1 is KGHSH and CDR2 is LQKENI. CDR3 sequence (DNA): TGTGCCAGCTCACCATCGGCAGGGTGGGCTAACTATGGCTACACCTTC. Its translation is CASSPSAGWANYGYTF.

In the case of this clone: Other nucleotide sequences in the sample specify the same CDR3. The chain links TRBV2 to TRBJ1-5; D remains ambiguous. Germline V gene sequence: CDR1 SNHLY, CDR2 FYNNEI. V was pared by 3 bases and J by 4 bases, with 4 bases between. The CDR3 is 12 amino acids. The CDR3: CASSDRNQPQHF. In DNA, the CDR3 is TGTGCCAGCAGTGACAGAAATCAGCCCCAGCATTTT.

The CDR3 DNA reads as TGTCCTGGGAGCGCTCAGGACAGGTCTAACTATGGCTACACCTTC. The encoded protein is CPGSAQDRSNYGYTF. The V gene is TRBV22-1, the J gene TRBJ1-2; TRBD1 reflects the table's D call only, with no check against the DNA. TRBV22-1 constitutes a pseudogene. The CDR3 loop spans 15 amino acids.

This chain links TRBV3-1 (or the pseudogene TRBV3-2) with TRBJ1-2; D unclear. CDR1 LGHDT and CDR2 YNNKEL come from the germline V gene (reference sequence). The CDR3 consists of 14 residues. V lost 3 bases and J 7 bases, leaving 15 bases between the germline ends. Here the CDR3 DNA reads TGTGCCAGCAGCCACACGTACAAGGCGGTTGGCTACACCTTC. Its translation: CASSHTYKAVGYTF.

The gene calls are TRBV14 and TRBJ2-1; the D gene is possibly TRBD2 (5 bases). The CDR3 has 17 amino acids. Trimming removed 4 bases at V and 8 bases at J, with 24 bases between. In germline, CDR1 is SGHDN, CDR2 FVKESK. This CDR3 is CASSPSDLAQPVDEQFF. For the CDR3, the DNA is TGTGCCAGCAGCCCATCCGACCTAGCACAGCCTGTCGATGAGCAGTTCTTC.

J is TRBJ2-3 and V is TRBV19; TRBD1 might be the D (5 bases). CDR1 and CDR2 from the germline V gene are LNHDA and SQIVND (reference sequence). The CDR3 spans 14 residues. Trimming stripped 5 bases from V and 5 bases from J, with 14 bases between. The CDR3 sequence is CASSGAAKRDTQYF. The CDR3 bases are TGTGCCAGTAGTGGGGCTGCCAAGAGAGATACGCAGTATTTT.

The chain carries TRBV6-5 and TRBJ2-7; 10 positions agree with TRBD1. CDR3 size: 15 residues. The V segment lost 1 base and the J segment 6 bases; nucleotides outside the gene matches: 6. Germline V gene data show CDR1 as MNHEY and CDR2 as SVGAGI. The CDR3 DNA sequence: TGTGCCAGCAGTTACTGGGGGGACAGGGGCCCCGAGCAGTACTTC. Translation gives CASSYWGDRGPEQYF.

In DNA form, the CDR3 reads TGTGCCAGCAGCTCACCGGGACAGGGGCAGTACGAGCAGTACTTC. This gives the protein CASSSPGQGQYEQYF. This chain joins TRBV7-8 and TRBJ2-7; 10 bases are a match to TRBD1. CDR1 SGHVS and CDR2 FQNEAQ come from the germline V gene. Trimming removed 4 bases from V and 4 bases from J; junction bases left unmatched: 7. CDR3 length equals 15 residues.

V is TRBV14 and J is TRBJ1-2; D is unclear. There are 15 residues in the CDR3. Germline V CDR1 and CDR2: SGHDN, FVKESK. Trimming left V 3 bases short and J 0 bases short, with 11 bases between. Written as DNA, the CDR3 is TGTGCCAGCAGCCAGCAGGCCGGGACTAACTATGGCTACACCTTC. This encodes CASSQQAGTNYGYTF.